This T cell receptor (beta chain) was sequenced during a study of PD-L1 blockade in urothelial cancer. In the study overall: About 85% of the 29 patients were males with bladder-origin urothelial cancer.

TCR analog templates of synthetic origin were spiked into each PCR. Method: immunoSEQ multiplex PCR; TCRdb's copy keeps in-frame clones and lacks some. The table lists about 76,000 clones, around four fifths of them singletons, with about 4.5% in the top ten. V gave up 5 bases and J gave up 6 bases; unmatched junction bases: 9. The CDR3 totals 15 residues. Germline assignment: CDR1 MNHNY and CDR2 SVGAGI (reference sequence). This clone was found a few times. This clonotype was obtained from a man in his sixties or seventies with urothelial cancer. Here the sequenced sample was PBMCs, taken around atezolizumab (anti-PD-L1) treatment. This chain uses TRBV6-6 with TRBJ1-5; 8 bases fit TRBD1. In nucleotides, the CDR3 is TGTGCCAGCAGTGACCGGACAGGGATCGTTCAGCCCCAGCATTTT. Its translation: CASSDRTGIVQPQHF.